The 5 T cell receptor beta chains below were found in one sample sequenced in a study of T-cell memory formation after mild COVID-19. One entry per CDR3 protein results from TCRdb running MiXCR on the 5' RACE reads. Counted here are some 270,000 distinct CDR3 sequences, 15% to 19% occurring once; the ten biggest clones make up around 2%. Sequenced input: PBMCs or a T cell subset sorted from them (not recorded which). Receptor source: an adult woman who had mild COVID-19 (a few samples of this study predate the infection). Cell type and time point are not known.

This clonotype was observed a few times. This chain connects TRBV27 to TRBJ2-2; no clear D gene. The germline CDR1 and CDR2 sequences are MNHEY and SMNVEV (reference sequence). Trimming took off 8 bases at V and 4 bases at J, with 20 bases between the two ends. The CDR3 totals 16 residues. In nucleotides, the CDR3 is TGTGCCAGCTACTCCTCTAGGGCAGAATTCACCGGGGAGCTGTTTTTT. The encoded protein is CASYSSRAEFTGELFF.

The chain links TRBV5-1 to TRBJ2-2; D remains unclear. CDR1 SGHRS and CDR2 YFSETQ come from the germline V gene. The V and J ends lost 0 bases and 10 bases respectively, with 13 bases between them. The CDR3 covers 14 residues. CDR3 sequence: CASSLDGSPVELFF. The CDR3 region has the DNA TGCGCCAGCAGCTTGGACGGATCACCGGTGGAGCTGTTTTTT.

This clonotype has only a few counts. The CDR3 loop reads CASSPTRTETQYF. The CDR3 bases are TGTGCCAGCAGCCCGACTAGAACAGAGACCCAGTACTTC. This rearrangement joins TRBV3-1 to TRBJ2-5, with a weak D call TRBD2 (6 bases). Germline lookup yields CDR1 LGHDT and CDR2 YNNKEL (reference sequence). Trimming took 4 bases from V and 4 from J, leaving 10 bases between them. This CDR3 has 13 amino acids.

The chain uses TRBV24-1 and TRBJ2-7; the D call may be TRBD1 or TRBD2 (5 bases each). Germline V gene data show CDR1 as KGHDR and CDR2 as SFDVKD. The CDR3 totals 14 residues. The V end was cut by 3 bases, the J end by 5 bases, with 13 bases between. The CDR3 DNA is TGTGCCACCAGTGATGGGGGTAGCCCGCACGAGCAGTACTTC. Translating gives CATSDGGSPHEQYF.

The V and J genes are TRBV6-5 and TRBJ2-3; D uncertain. Looked up from germline, CDR1 is MNHEY and CDR2 is SVGAGI. This CDR3 has 17 residues. Trimming stripped 0 bases from V and 5 bases from J, with 18 bases between. Written as DNA, the CDR3 is TGTGCCAGCAGTTACTCCCTGCTGGAGAACGCACAAGATACGCAGTATTTT. Translation gives CASSYSLLENAQDTQYF.